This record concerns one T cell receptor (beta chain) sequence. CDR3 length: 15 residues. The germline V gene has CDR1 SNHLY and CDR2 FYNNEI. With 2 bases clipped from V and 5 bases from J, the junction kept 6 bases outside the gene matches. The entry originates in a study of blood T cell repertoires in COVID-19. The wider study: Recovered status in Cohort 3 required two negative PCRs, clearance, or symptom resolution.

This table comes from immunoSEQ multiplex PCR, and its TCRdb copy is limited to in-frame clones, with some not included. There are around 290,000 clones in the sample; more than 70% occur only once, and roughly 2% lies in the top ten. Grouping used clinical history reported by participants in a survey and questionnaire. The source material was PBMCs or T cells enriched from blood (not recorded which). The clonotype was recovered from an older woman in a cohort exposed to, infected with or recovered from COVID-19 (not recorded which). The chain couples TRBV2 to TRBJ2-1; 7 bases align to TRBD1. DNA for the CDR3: TGTGCCAGCAGTGAAATTAGGGGGCCCCACAATGAGCAGTTCTTC. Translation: CASSEIRGPHNEQFF.